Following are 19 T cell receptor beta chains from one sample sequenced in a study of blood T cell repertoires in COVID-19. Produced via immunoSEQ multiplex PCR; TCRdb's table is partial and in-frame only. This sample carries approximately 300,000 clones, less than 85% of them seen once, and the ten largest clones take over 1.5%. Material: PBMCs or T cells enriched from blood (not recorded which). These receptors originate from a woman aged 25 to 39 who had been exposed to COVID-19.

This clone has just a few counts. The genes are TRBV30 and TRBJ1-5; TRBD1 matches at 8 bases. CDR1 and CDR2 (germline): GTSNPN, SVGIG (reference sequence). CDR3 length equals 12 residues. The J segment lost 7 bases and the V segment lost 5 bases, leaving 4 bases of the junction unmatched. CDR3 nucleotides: TGTGCCTGGGACAGGGGTGGACAGCCCCAGCATTTT. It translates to CAWDRGGQPQHF.

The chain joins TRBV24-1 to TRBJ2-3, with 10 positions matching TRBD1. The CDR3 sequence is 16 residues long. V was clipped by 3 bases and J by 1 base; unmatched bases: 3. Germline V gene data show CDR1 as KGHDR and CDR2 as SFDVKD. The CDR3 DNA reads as TGTGCCACCAGTGATGTAGGGACAGGGGGCACAGATACGCAGTATTTT. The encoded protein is CATSDVGTGGTDTQYF.

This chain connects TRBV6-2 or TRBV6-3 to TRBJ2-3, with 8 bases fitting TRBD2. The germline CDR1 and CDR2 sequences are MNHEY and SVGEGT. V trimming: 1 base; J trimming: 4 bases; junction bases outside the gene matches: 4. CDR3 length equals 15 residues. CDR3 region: CASSYFGGDADTQYF. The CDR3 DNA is TGTGCCAGCAGTTACTTCGGGGGGGACGCAGATACGCAGTATTTT.

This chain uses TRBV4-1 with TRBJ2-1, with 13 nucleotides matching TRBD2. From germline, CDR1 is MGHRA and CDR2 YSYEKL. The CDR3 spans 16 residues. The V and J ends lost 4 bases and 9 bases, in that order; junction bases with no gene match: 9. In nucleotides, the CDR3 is TGCGCCAGCAGCCTTACTAGCGGGAGGGCCAACCCTGAGCAGTTCTTC. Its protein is CASSLTSGRANPEQFF.

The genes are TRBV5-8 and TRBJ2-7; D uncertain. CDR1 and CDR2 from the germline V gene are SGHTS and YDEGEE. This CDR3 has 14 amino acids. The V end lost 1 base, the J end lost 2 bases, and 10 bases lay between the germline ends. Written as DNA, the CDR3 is TGTGCCAGCAGCTTGTTCGCAGGAACCTACGAGCAGTACTTC. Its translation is CASSLFAGTYEQYF.

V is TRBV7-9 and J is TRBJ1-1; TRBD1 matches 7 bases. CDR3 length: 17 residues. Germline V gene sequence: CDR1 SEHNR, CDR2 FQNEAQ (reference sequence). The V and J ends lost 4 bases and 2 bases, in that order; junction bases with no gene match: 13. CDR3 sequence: CASSSLEEGAVNTEAFF. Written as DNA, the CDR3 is TGTGCCAGCAGCTCCCTGGAGGAGGGGGCGGTTAACACTGAAGCTTTCTTT.

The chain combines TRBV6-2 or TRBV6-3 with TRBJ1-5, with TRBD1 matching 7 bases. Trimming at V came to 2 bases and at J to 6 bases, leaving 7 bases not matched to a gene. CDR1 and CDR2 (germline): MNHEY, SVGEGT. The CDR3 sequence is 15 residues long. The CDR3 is CASSYLRQGGQPQHF. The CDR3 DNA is TGTGCCAGCAGTTACCTGAGACAGGGCGGTCAGCCCCAGCATTTT.

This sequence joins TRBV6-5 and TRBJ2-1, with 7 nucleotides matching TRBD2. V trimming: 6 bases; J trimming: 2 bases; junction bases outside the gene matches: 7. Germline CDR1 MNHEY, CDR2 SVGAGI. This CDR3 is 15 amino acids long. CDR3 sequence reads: CASSATSDAYNEQFF. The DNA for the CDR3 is TGTGCCAGCAGCGCTACTAGCGACGCCTACAATGAGCAGTTCTTC.

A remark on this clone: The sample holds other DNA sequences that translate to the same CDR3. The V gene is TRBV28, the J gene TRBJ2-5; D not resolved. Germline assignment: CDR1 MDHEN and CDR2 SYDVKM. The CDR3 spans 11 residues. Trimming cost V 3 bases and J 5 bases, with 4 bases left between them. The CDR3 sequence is CASSLEETQYF. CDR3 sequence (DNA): TGTGCCAGCAGTTTGGAGGAGACCCAGTACTTC.

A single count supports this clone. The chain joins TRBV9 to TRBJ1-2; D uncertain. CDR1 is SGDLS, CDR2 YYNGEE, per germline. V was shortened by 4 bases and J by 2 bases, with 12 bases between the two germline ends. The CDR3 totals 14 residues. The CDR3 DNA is TGTGCCAGCAGCCAAGGACTGATAAACTATGGCTACACCTTC. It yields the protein CASSQGLINYGYTF.

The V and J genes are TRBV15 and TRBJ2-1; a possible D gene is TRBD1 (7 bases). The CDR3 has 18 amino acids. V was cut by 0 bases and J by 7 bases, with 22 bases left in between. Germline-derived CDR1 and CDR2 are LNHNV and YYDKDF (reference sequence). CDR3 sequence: CATSRDQGGRLNGNEQFF. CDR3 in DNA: TGTGCCACCAGCAGAGACCAGGGGGGTAGATTAAACGGGAATGAGCAGTTCTTC.

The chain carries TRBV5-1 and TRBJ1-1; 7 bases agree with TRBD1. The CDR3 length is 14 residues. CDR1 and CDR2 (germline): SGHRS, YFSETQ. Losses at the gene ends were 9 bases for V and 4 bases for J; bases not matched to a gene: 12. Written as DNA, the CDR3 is TGCGCCATTTTTCTCATTGGGACAGCCACTGAAGCTTTCTTT. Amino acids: CAIFLIGTATEAFF.

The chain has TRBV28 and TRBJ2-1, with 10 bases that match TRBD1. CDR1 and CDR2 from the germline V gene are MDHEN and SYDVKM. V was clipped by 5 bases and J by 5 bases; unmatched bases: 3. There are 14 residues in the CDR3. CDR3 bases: TGTGCCAGCAGTGGGACAGGGGTTAACAATGAGCAGTTCTTC. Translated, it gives CASSGTGVNNEQFF.

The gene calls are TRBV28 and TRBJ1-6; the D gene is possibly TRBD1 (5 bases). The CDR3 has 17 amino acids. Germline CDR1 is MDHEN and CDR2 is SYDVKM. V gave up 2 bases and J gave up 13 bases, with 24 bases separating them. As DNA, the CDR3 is TGTGCCAGCAGTTTAGAAGTACCGCAGGGCCGGCACGACCCCCTCCACTTT. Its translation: CASSLEVPQGRHDPLHF.

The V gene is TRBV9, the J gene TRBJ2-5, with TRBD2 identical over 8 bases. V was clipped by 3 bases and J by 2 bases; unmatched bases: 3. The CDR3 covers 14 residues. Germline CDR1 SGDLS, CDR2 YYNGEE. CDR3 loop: CASSAGGSQETQYF. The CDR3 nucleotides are TGTGCCAGCAGCGCGGGAGGGAGTCAAGAGACCCAGTACTTC.

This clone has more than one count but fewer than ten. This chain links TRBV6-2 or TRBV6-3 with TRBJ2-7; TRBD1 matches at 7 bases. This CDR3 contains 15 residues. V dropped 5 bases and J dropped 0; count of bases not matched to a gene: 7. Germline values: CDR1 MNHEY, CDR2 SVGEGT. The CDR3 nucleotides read TGTGCCAGCAGTACCGACAGGGTCAGCTCCTACGAGCAGTACTTC. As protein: CASSTDRVSSYEQYF.

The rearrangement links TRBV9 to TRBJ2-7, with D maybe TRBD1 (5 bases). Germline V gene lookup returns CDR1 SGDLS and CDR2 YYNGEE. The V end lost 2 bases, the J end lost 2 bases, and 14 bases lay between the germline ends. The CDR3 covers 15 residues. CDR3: CASSVNFDSTYEQYF. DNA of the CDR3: TGTGCCAGCAGCGTTAACTTTGACAGTACCTACGAGCAGTACTTC.

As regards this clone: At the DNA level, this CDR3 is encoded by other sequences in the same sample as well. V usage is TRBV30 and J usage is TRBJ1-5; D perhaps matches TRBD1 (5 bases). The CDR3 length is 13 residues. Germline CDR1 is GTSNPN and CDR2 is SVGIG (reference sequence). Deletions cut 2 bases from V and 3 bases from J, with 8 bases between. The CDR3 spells CAWSSRVNQPQHF. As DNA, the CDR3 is TGTGCCTGGAGTTCCAGGGTCAATCAGCCCCAGCATTTT.

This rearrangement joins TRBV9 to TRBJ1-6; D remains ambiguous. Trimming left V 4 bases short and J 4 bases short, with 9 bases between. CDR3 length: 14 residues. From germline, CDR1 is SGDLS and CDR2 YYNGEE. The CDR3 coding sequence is TGTGCCAGCAGCTCCCGGGATTATAATTCACCCCTCCACTTT. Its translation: CASSSRDYNSPLHF.